This T cell receptor (beta chain) came from a study of regulatory T cells in long-lasting Graves disease. According to the study, TCR beta libraries were built with iRepertoire HTBI primers and CDR3-region Arm-PCR. TCRdb processed the multiplex PCR reads anew with MiXCR; each CDR3 protein has one entry. The sample shows around 250,000 distinct CDR3 sequences, 18% of them seen only once. Per germline, CDR1 LNHDA and CDR2 SQIVND (reference sequence). This CDR3 region has 13 residues. Trimming cost V 5 bases and J 5 bases, with 12 bases left between them. In its sample, this clonotype was seen a few times. Time point here: newly diagnosed GD, antithyroid drugs for less than 3 months. RNA extracted from PBMCs served as the sequencing template. A further study also used this sample, focusing on T cells in Graves' hyperthyroidism and ophthalmopathy. That source notes: The HTBI primer set was used in a first-round RT-PCR of the TCR CDR3. A 13 V-J signature model discriminated ophthalmopathy versus stable hyperthyroidism.

The chain employs TRBV19 and TRBJ1-1; D possibly corresponds to TRBD1 (5 bases). The source was peripheral blood mononuclear cells (PBMCs), collected at new diagnosis, from a patient treated with antithyroid drugs. The sequence was obtained from a woman aged 25 to 39 with Graves disease. The CDR3 nucleotides are TGTGCCAGTAGTGTGGCAGGGCGAACTGAAGCTTTCTTT. Protein: CASSVAGRTEAFF. Variable domain in full (rest from reference TRBV19 and TRBJ1-1): DGGITQSPKYLFRKEGQNVTLSCEQNLNHDAMYWYRQDPGQGLRLIYYSQIVNDFQKGDIAEGYSVSREKKESFPLTVTSAQKNPTAFYLCASSVAGRTEAFFGQGTRLTVV.